The 27 T cell receptor beta chains listed next were all sequenced from one sample in a study of T-cell memory formation after mild COVID-19. TCRdb reanalysed the 5' RACE reads using MiXCR and keeps one entry per CDR3 protein. The sample holds about 560,000 distinct CDR3 sequences, roughly a sixth seen once. Sequencing was done on a sample of PBMCs or a T cell subset sorted from them (not recorded which). Source of these receptors: an adult woman who had mild COVID-19 (a few samples of this study predate the infection). Cell type and time point are not known.

This clonotype has more than one count but fewer than ten. CDR3 region: CASSQKTPGTSGYYNEQFF. Written as DNA, the CDR3 is TGCGCCAGCAGCCAGAAGACGCCCGGGACTAGCGGATACTACAATGAGCAGTTCTTC. V gene TRBV4-3 combines with J gene TRBJ2-1; 11 nucleotides agree with TRBD2. The germline gives CDR1 LGHNA, CDR2 YSLEER. The J segment lost 3 bases and the V segment lost 3 bases, leaving 13 bases of the junction unmatched. The CDR3 spans 19 residues.

The rearrangement links TRBV3-1 to TRBJ2-7, with D possibly being TRBD2 (6 bases). The CDR3 length is 14 residues. In germline, CDR1 is LGHDT, CDR2 YNNKEL (reference sequence). V was pared by 1 base and J by 3 bases, with 10 bases between. The CDR3 nucleotides read TGTGCCAGCAGCCAAGGGGGGGACTTCTACGAGCAGTACTTC. Encoded protein: CASSQGGDFYEQYF.

The gene calls are TRBV5-6 and TRBJ1-1; D not certain. From germline, CDR1 is SGHDT and CDR2 YYEEEE. The germline V and J ends were trimmed by 1 base and 0 bases, with 13 bases remaining between them. The CDR3 is 16 residues long. Written as DNA, the CDR3 is TGTGCCAGCAGCTTGCAGCTCACAATTATGAACACTGAAGCTTTCTTT. This encodes CASSLQLTIMNTEAFF.

The table lists this clonotype with a few counts. V usage is TRBV29-1 and J usage is TRBJ1-1; TRBD1 might be the D (5 bases). The CDR3 sequence is 13 residues long. Germline CDR1 SQVTM, CDR2 ANQGSEA. V was clipped by 7 bases and J by 3 bases, with 15 bases between them. The CDR3 nucleotides read TGCAGCGGTGGCCAGGGTGGGGACACTGAAGCTTTCTTT. Protein: CSGGQGGDTEAFF. Supplemented by reference TRBV29-1 and TRBJ1-1, the full variable domain reads SAVISQKPSRDICQRGTSLTIQCQVDSQVTMMFWYRQQPGQSLTLIATANQGSEATYESGFVIDKFPISRPNLTFSTLTVSNMSPEDSSIYLCSGGQGGDTEAFFGQGTRLTVV.

This chain connects TRBV11-3 to TRBJ2-3; D unclear. CDR3 size: 14 residues. Germline V CDR1 and CDR2: SGHNT, YENEEA. V was shortened by 1 base and J by 4 bases, with 9 bases between the two germline ends. For the CDR3, the DNA is TGTGCCAGCAGCTTAGCTGTCCGAGCAGATACGCAGTATTTT. It specifies CASSLAVRADTQYF.

This clonotype was found a few times. V gene TRBV2 combines with J gene TRBJ2-2, with 10 nucleotides matching TRBD1. Germline loops: CDR1 SNHLY, CDR2 FYNNEI. The V gene end was trimmed by 7 bases and the J gene end by 1 base; junction bases not matched to a gene: 3. The CDR3 covers 15 residues. The CDR3 spells CASNRDRGNTGELFF. Here the CDR3 DNA reads TGTGCCAGCAACCGGGACAGGGGGAACACCGGGGAGCTGTTTTTT. Full variable domain (missing parts from reference TRBV2 and TRBJ2-2): EPEVTQTPSHQVTQMGQEVILRCVPISNHLYFYWYRQILGQKVEFLVSFYNNEISEKSEIFDDQFSVERPDGSNFTLKIRSTKLEDSAMYFCASNRDRGNTGELFFGEGSRLTVL.

This clonotype was counted only a few times. The CDR3 bases are TGTGCCAGCAGCTCCAATAGGGCCGACTGGGGGCCGGGAAACACCATATATTTT. This gives the protein CASSSNRADWGPGNTIYF. This chain connects TRBV5-4 to TRBJ1-3, with D perhaps matching TRBD1 (6 bases). The CDR3 contains 18 residues. V lost 3 bases, J lost 4 bases, and 23 bases lay in between. Germline loops: CDR1 SGHNT, CDR2 YYREEE (reference sequence).

This sequence joins TRBV12-3 or TRBV12-4 and TRBJ1-2, with a weak D call TRBD1 (6 bases). CDR3 size: 13 residues. The germline V and J ends were trimmed by 5 bases and 8 bases, with 15 bases remaining between them. CDR3 nucleotide sequence: TGTGCCAGCAGTAACGACCGCAGGGGAGGCTACACCTTC. It is translated as CASSNDRRGGYTF.

This chain links TRBV5-6 with TRBJ2-5, with D unresolved. The length of the CDR3 is 12 residues. The germline V and J ends were trimmed by 3 bases and 5 bases, with 8 bases remaining between them. CDR1 and CDR2 from the germline V gene are SGHDT and YYEEEE. In nucleotides, the CDR3 is TGTGCCAGCAGCTCCCAAGTGGAGACCCAGTACTTC. Encoded protein: CASSSQVETQYF.

V gene TRBV24-1 combines with J gene TRBJ2-7; a weak D match, TRBD1 (6 bases). Deletions cut 5 bases from V and 1 base from J, with 8 bases between. CDR3 length equals 13 residues. Germline CDR1 reads KGHDR; CDR2 reads SFDVKD. CDR3 amino acids: CATSVQGSYEQYF. The CDR3 nucleotides are TGTGCCACCAGTGTACAGGGTTCCTACGAGCAGTACTTC.

This chain links TRBV6-5 with TRBJ1-2; tentative D call: TRBD1 (6 bases). The CDR3 extends over 14 amino acids. Trimming shortened V by 5 bases and J by 3 bases, and 13 bases separated the two germline ends. Germline values: CDR1 MNHEY, CDR2 SVGAGI. The CDR3 protein is CASSPDRLDYGYTF. The CDR3 DNA reads as TGTGCCAGCAGTCCGGACAGATTGGACTATGGCTACACCTTC.

This clonotype was found many times. Written as DNA, the CDR3 is TGTGCCTGGACGGGACAGGGCCAAGAGACCCAGTACTTC. Encoded protein: CAWTGQGQETQYF. The genes are TRBV30 and TRBJ2-5; 9 bases agree with TRBD1. The CDR3 is 13 residues long. V dropped 4 bases and J dropped 1; count of bases not matched to a gene: 1. Germline CDR1 reads GTSNPN; CDR2 reads SVGIG (reference sequence). Variable domain in full (rest from reference TRBV30 and TRBJ2-5): SQTIHQWPATLVQPVGSPLSLECTVEGTSNPNLYWYRQAAGRGLQLLFYSVGIGQISSEVPQNLSASRPQDRQFILSSKKLLLSDSGFYLCAWTGQGQETQYFGPGTRLLVL.

Many counts were recorded for this clonotype. The chain uses TRBV7-8 and TRBJ2-3, with a tentative D call TRBD2 (5 bases). Germline CDR1 and CDR2: SGHVS and FQNEAQ. The ends were cut back, 2 bases at V and 5 bases at J, with 11 bases in the middle. The length of the CDR3 is 14 residues. The CDR3 loop is CASSLRERGDTQYF. For the CDR3, the DNA is TGTGCCAGCAGCTTAAGGGAACGGGGAGATACGCAGTATTTT.

There are a few counts of this clonotype. The CDR3 bases are TGTGCCTGGAGTGTCGGACAGAACACTGAAGCTTTCTTT. This encodes CAWSVGQNTEAFF. V is TRBV30 and J is TRBJ1-1, with D perhaps TRBD1 (5 bases). CDR3 length: 13 amino acids. Deletions cut 0 bases from V and 1 base from J, with 6 bases between. CDR1 GTSNPN and CDR2 SVGIG come from the germline V gene (reference sequence). The full variable domain, its missing parts supplied by reference TRBV30 and TRBJ1-1, is SQTIHQWPATLVQPVGSPLSLECTVEGTSNPNLYWYRQAAGRGLQLLFYSVGIGQISSEVPQNLSASRPQDRQFILSSKKLLLSDSGFYLCAWSVGQNTEAFFGQGTRLTVV.

This clonotype was seen a few times. The chain carries TRBV15 and TRBJ1-5; tentative D call: TRBD1 (5 bases). The germline CDR1 and CDR2 sequences are LNHNV and YYDKDF (reference sequence). Trimming pared 4 bases from V and 7 bases from J, leaving 17 bases between. The length of the CDR3 is 15 residues. The CDR3 nucleotides read TGTGCCACCAGCACTGACGGGGGAATGGGGCAGCCCCAGCATTTT. Translated: CATSTDGGMGQPQHF. The full variable domain, its missing parts supplied by reference TRBV15 and TRBJ1-5, is DAMVIQNPRYQVTQFGKPVTLSCSQTLNHNVMYWYQQKSSQAPKLLFHYYDKDFNNEADTPDNFQSRRPNTSFCFLDIRSPGLGDTAMYLCATSTDGGMGQPQHFGDGTRLSIL.

The V call is TRBV5-1, the J call TRBJ1-4, with TRBD1 identical over 9 bases. The germline V gene encodes CDR1 SGHRS and CDR2 YFSETQ. After removal of 4 bases from V and 3 bases from J, the junction contained 13 bases not matched to a gene. CDR3 length: 18 amino acids. CDR3 bases: TGCGCCAGCAGCCCGGTGAACAGGGGGCGGAATGCTAATGAAAAACTGTTTTTT. This gives the protein CASSPVNRGRNANEKLFF.

The sample holds a few counts of this clonotype. The chain recombines TRBV6-5 with TRBJ2-5; D unresolved. Germline V lookup: CDR1 MNHEY, CDR2 SVGAGI. The length of the CDR3 is 15 residues. Trimming stripped 3 bases from V and 2 bases from J, with 13 bases between. The CDR3, as DNA: TGTGCCAGCAGTTATAGTTCGGCAGGACAAGAGACCCAGTACTTC. It is translated as CASSYSSAGQETQYF.

This clonotype was observed a handful of times. CDR3: CASTPPDRAGDIQYF. As DNA, the CDR3 is TGTGCCAGCACCCCCCCCGACAGGGCCGGAGACATTCAGTACTTC. The chain has TRBV5-5 and TRBJ2-4, with TRBD1 matching over 7 bases. V lost 6 bases and J lost 8; bases outside the gene matches: 14. The CDR3 runs 15 residues. Germline V gives CDR1 SGHKS, CDR2 YYEKEE (reference sequence).

This clonotype was seen repeatedly, ten times or more. This chain links TRBV7-2 with TRBJ1-1; 7 bases match TRBD1. CDR1 is SGHTA and CDR2 is FQGNSA in the germline V gene. The V and J ends lost 6 bases and 9 bases, in that order; junction bases with no gene match: 4. There are 11 residues in the CDR3. The CDR3 nucleotides read TGTGCCAGCAGGAAGGACAGGCAAGCTTTCTTT. It is translated as CASRKDRQAFF.

The rearrangement joins TRBV20-1 to TRBJ2-7; D possibly corresponds to TRBD1 (6 bases). V was cut by 5 bases and J by 1 base, with 15 bases left in between. The CDR3 sequence is 14 residues long. Germline loops: CDR1 DFQATT, CDR2 SNEGSKA (reference sequence). The CDR3 DNA reads TGCAGTGCTCCCACAGGGTTCGGTTCCTACGAGCAGTACTTC. This translates into CSAPTGFGSYEQYF.

This clonotype was found a few times. CDR3 DNA: TGTGCCAGCAGTCCGACAACCACAGGGGATGGCTACACCTTC. Translating gives CASSPTTTGDGYTF. V is TRBV12-3 or TRBV12-4 and J is TRBJ1-2; the match to TRBD1 covers 7 bases. V was clipped by 5 bases and J by 6 bases; unmatched bases: 9. This CDR3 comprises 14 residues.

In its sample, this clonotype was seen many times. V is TRBV5-1 and J is TRBJ2-1, with 9 bases fitting TRBD2. There are 15 residues in the CDR3. V was pared by 2 bases and J by 7 bases, with 7 bases of the junction left unmatched. In germline, CDR1 is SGHRS, CDR2 YFSETQ. CDR3: CASSFGGGAVNEQFF. CDR3 coding DNA: TGCGCCAGCAGCTTTGGCGGGGGGGCTGTGAATGAGCAGTTCTTC.

The table lists this clonotype with a count of one. The chain is built from TRBV5-5 and TRBJ1-4; D not certain. Trimming took off 1 base at V and 3 bases at J, with 10 bases between the two ends. The CDR3 runs 15 residues. The germline CDR1 and CDR2 sequences are SGHKS and YYEKEE (reference sequence). The CDR3 loop reads CASSLLGNSNEKLFF. CDR3 in DNA: TGTGCCAGCAGCTTGTTGGGAAACTCTAATGAAAAACTGTTTTTT.

The rearrangement uses TRBV9 and TRBJ1-5, with 7 bases lining up with TRBD1. CDR1 is SGDLS and CDR2 is YYNGEE in the germline V gene. CDR3 length equals 15 residues. Trimming cost V 4 bases and J 4 bases; bases outside gene matches: 8. This chain's CDR3 is CASSPDGTANQPQHF. The CDR3 coding sequence is TGTGCCAGCAGCCCAGATGGGACAGCTAATCAGCCCCAGCATTTT. Full variable domain (rest looked up from reference TRBV9 and TRBJ1-5): DSGVTQTPKHLITATGQRVTLRCSPRSGDLSVYWYQQSLDQGLQFLIQYYNGEERAKGNILERFSAQQFPDLHSELNLSSLELGDSALYFCASSPDGTANQPQHFGDGTRLSIL.

The chain employs TRBV20-1 and TRBJ2-1, with TRBD2 matching over 10 bases. The germline gives CDR1 DFQATT, CDR2 SNEGSKA (reference sequence). This CDR3 spans 14 amino acids. Unmatched junction bases numbered 6, after V lost 3 bases and J lost 7 bases. CDR3 residues: CSASLAGVGNEQFF. CDR3 coding DNA: TGCAGTGCTAGTCTAGCGGGAGTGGGTAATGAGCAGTTCTTC.

A few counts support this clonotype. The gene calls are TRBV10-3 and TRBJ1-1; D is undetermined. The CDR3 length is 13 residues. Germline CDR1 and CDR2: ENHRY and SYGVKD. Trimming left V 0 bases short and J 10 bases short, with 12 bases between. This CDR3 reads CAISESTYLGAFF. The DNA for the CDR3 is TGTGCCATCAGTGAGTCAACTTATCTTGGAGCTTTCTTT.

This rearrangement joins TRBV12-3 or TRBV12-4 to TRBJ1-1, with D maybe TRBD1 (5 bases). CDR3 size: 14 residues. V dropped 6 bases and J dropped 1 base, with 12 bases sitting between them. DNA for the CDR3: TGTGCCAGCAGATCCAGGGAATGGAACACTGAAGCTTTCTTT. As protein: CASRSREWNTEAFF.